Listed below are T cell receptor beta chains from one sample, sequenced in a study of T cells in Graves' hyperthyroidism and ophthalmopathy. TCRdb analysed the multiplex PCR reads with MiXCR anew, one entry per CDR3 protein. The data contain over 400,000 distinct CDR3 sequences, approximately 15% of them seen just once; the ten biggest clones take up 13%. The specimen sequenced was blood. The receptors originated from a young man with Graves' ophthalmopathy. CDR3s include the opening cysteine and the closing phenylalanine or tryptophan. The D gene is left open where the match is weak. The listing skips clone size in some rows; elsewhere it reads once, few, many or a size class.

J gene,D gene,CDR3 length,clone size,V gene,CDR3 protein,CDR3 DNA
TRBJ1-4,.,16,.,TRBV19,CASSIDLGLTNEKLFF,TGTGCCAGTAGTATAGATTTAGGGCTGACTAATGAAAAACTGTTTTTT
TRBJ2-2,.,13,few,TRBV27,CASSAELTGELFF,TGTGCCAGCAGTGCCGAACTTACCGGGGAGCTGTTTTTT
TRBJ1-5,TRBD1,18,.,TRBV6-1,CASHLIRDREYSNQPQHF,TGTGCCAGCCATCTCATCCGGGACAGAGAATATAGCAATCAGCCCCAGCATTTT
TRBJ2-1,TRBD2,16,many,TRBV10-1,CASSESTSGSLNEQFF,TGCGCCAGCAGTGAGTCGACTAGCGGGAGCCTTAATGAGCAGTTCTTC
TRBJ2-7,TRBD2,14,.,TRBV3-1,CASSQGGGAYEQYF,TGTGCCAGCAGCCAAGGCGGGGGGGCCTACGAGCAGTACTTC
TRBJ2-1,TRBD1,15,many,TRBV9,CASSETGQGYNEQFF,TGTGCCAGCAGCGAGACCGGACAGGGCTACAATGAGCAGTTCTTC
TRBJ2-6,.,13,.,TRBV6-1,CASQRSGANVLTF,TGTGCCAGCCAGCGCTCTGGGGCCAACGTCCTGACTTTC
TRBJ2-5,.,13,many,TRBV6-1,CASSVLGGETQYF,TGTGCCAGCAGTGTACTAGGGGGTGAGACCCAGTACTTC
TRBJ2-3,.,15,many,TRBV7-2,CASSLGGYGSDTQYF,TGTGCCAGCAGCTTAGGGGGCTACGGTAGCGATACGCAGTATTTT
TRBJ1-2,.,13,many,TRBV27,CASSFVGDASYTF,TGTGCCAGCAGTTTTGTAGGGGATGCTAGCTACACCTTC
TRBJ1-4,TRBD1,13,few,TRBV2,CASRTGVVEKLFF,TGTGCCAGCCGGACAGGGGTCGTTGAAAAACTGTTTTTT
TRBJ2-3,.,12,many,TRBV30,CAWGDSTDTQYF,TGTGCCTGGGGAGACAGCACAGATACGCAGTATTTT
TRBJ2-7,.,13,few,TRBV10-2,CASLERGLVEQYF,TGCGCCAGCCTTGAAAGGGGTTTAGTCGAGCAGTACTTC
TRBJ1-1,.,14,.,TRBV19,CASTDSPGVPEAFF,TGTGCCAGTACCGACAGCCCAGGGGTCCCTGAAGCTTTCTTT
TRBJ2-7,.,13,many,TRBV5-1,CASNLAAAYEQYF,TGCGCCAGCAACCTGGCGGCAGCCTACGAGCAGTACTTC
TRBJ2-7,.,15,many,TRBV6-2/TRBV6-3,CASSYGHSMYDEQYF,TGTGCCAGCAGTTACGGACACTCGATGTACGACGAGCAGTACTTC
TRBJ2-4,TRBD2,16,few,TRBV7-9,CASSLVAGLAKNIQYF,TGTGCCAGCAGCTTAGTAGCGGGTCTAGCCAAAAACATTCAGTACTTC
TRBJ1-5,.,13,many,TRBV6-6,CASSYSWGQPQHF,TGTGCCAGCAGTTACTCATGGGGGCAGCCCCAGCATTTT
TRBJ2-7,.,13,.,TRBV7-6,CASSTGPHYEQYF,TGTGCCAGCAGCACGGGACCGCACTACGAGCAGTACTTC
TRBJ2-1,TRBD2,16,many,TRBV6-2/TRBV6-3,CASSLTKRGGFYEQFF,TGTGCCAGCAGTTTGACTAAGCGGGGGGGCTTCTATGAGCAGTTCTTC
TRBJ1-5,TRBD1,14,many,TRBV30,CAWSPTGSNQPQHF,TGTGCCTGGAGTCCGACAGGGAGCAATCAGCCCCAGCATTTT
TRBJ2-7,TRBD2,16,many,TRBV6-5,CASSYSGSGYSYEQYF,TGTGCCAGCAGTTACTCGGGTAGCGGGTATTCCTACGAGCAGTACTTC
TRBJ1-4,.,14,many,TRBV5-1,CASSLAREGEKLFF,TGCGCCAGCAGCTTGGCCAGGGAAGGCGAAAAACTGTTTTTT
TRBJ2-3,.,14,many,TRBV6-1,CASRRQASTDTQYF,TGTGCCAGCAGAAGACAGGCAAGCACAGATACGCAGTATTTT
TRBJ1-1,.,14,many,TRBV5-1,CASSAQVLNTEAFF,TGCGCCAGCAGCGCACAGGTACTGAACACTGAAGCTTTCTTT
TRBJ2-5,.,15,many,TRBV24-1,CATSDPTVGRETQYF,TGTGCCACCAGTGATCCGACGGTGGGTAGGGAGACCCAGTACTTC
TRBJ2-3,TRBD2,18,.,TRBV12-3/TRBV12-4,CASSSPGLAGGWTDTQYF,TGTGCCAGCAGTTCCCCGGGACTAGCGGGAGGGTGGACAGATACGCAGTATTTT
TRBJ1-6,.,13,many,TRBV5-8,CASSLDGNSPLHF,TGTGCCAGCAGCTTGGACGGGAATTCACCCCTCCACTTT
TRBJ2-4,.,15,.,TRBV19,CASSPSEGGKNIQYF,TGTGCCAGTAGTCCCTCCGAAGGGGGGAAAAACATTCAGTACTTC
TRBJ2-5,.,12,few,TRBV20-1,CSYTVAQETQYF,TGCAGTTACACGGTTGCCCAAGAGACCCAGTACTTC
TRBJ1-1,.,13,.,TRBV11-3,CASSTHDRTEAFF,TGTGCCAGCAGCACCCACGACAGAACTGAAGCTTTCTTT
TRBJ2-7,.,15,many,TRBV6-2/TRBV6-3,CASSYSSGQNYEQYF,TGTGCCAGCAGTTACTCGTCGGGCCAGAACTACGAGCAGTACTTC
TRBJ2-4,TRBD2,17,.,TRBV12-3/TRBV12-4,CASSAGLAGPTKNIQYF,TGTGCCAGCAGTGCGGGACTAGCGGGCCCCACCAAAAACATTCAGTACTTC
TRBJ1-2,.,14,many,TRBV29-1,CSVEDWSANYGYTF,TGCAGCGTTGAAGATTGGTCAGCTAACTATGGCTACACCTTC
TRBJ1-4,.,15,many,TRBV10-3,CAISESSPTNEKLFF,TGTGCCATCAGTGAGTCTTCACCAACTAATGAAAAACTGTTTTTT
TRBJ1-5,TRBD1,16,.,TRBV19,CASTPEDRGFGQPQHF,TGTGCCAGCACACCAGAGGACAGGGGATTTGGTCAGCCCCAGCATTTT
TRBJ2-1,.,14,few,TRBV9,CASSDRRSYNEQFF,TGTGCCAGCAGCGACAGGCGCTCCTACAATGAGCAGTTCTTC
TRBJ2-1,TRBD1,16,many,TRBV7-8,CASSLASTGFHNEQFF,TGTGCCAGCAGCTTAGCCTCGACAGGGTTCCACAATGAGCAGTTCTTC
TRBJ2-5,.,14,many,TRBV7-9,CASSLTTVSETQYF,TGTGCCAGCAGCTTAACCACGGTTTCAGAGACCCAGTACTTC
TRBJ2-5,.,12,many,TRBV30,CAWSGAGKTQYF,TGTGCCTGGAGTGGGGCAGGGAAGACCCAGTACTTC
TRBJ2-1,.,16,many,TRBV7-9,CASSHVGTTRGNEQFF,TGTGCCAGCAGCCATGTTGGGACCACCAGGGGCAATGAGCAGTTCTTC